The clone carrying this TCR beta chain came up a few times. The record originates from a study of response to subunit inactivated influenza vaccine. This CDR3 comprises 15 residues. Trimming took 3 bases from V and 2 from J; bases not matched to a gene: 6. Germline V gene sequence: CDR1 DFQATT, CDR2 SNEGSKA (reference sequence). TCRdb re-called the RT-PCR reads through MiXCR, storing one row per CDR3 protein. This sample has around 760,000 distinct CDR3 sequences; approximately 15% occur once, and the top ten carry around 6.5%. This chain connects TRBV20-1 to TRBJ2-1; 8 bases fit TRBD2. Source: PBMCs from blood, taken roughly 15 days before vaccination. The TCR comes from a man in his forties or fifties who received an inactivated influenza vaccine. The CDR3 nucleotides are TGCAGTGCTAGCCCCACTAGCGGACCCTACAATGAGCAGTTCTTC. As protein: CSASPTSGPYNEQFF.